One and the same sample provided the 32 T cell receptor beta chains below, sequenced in a study of blood T cell repertoires in COVID-19. Libraries were prepared by immunoSEQ multiplex PCR; TCRdb keeps only in-frame clonotypes and omits some of them. The repertoire has fewer than 90,000 clones, 75% to 90% of them found once; the top ten carry roughly 8%. Material for sequencing was peripheral blood. Source of these receptors: a man younger than 45 with acute or convalescent COVID-19.

This clone was counted only a few times. The V and J genes are TRBV3-1 (or the pseudogene TRBV3-2) and TRBJ2-7; 13 bases are a match to TRBD2. Germline CDR1 is LGHDT and CDR2 is YNNKEL (reference sequence). The CDR3 is 15 amino acids. Trimming removed 3 bases from V and 3 bases from J; junction bases left unmatched: 2. CDR3 nucleotide sequence: TGTGCCAGCAGCCACGGGACTAGCGGGAACTACGAGCAGTACTTC. It yields the protein CASSHGTSGNYEQYF.

The chain carries TRBV15 and TRBJ2-2, with D possibly matching TRBD2 (6 bases). CDR1 is LNHNV and CDR2 is YYDKDF in the germline V gene (reference sequence). CDR3 length equals 13 residues. The germline V and J ends were trimmed by 4 bases and 6 bases, with 9 bases remaining between them. The CDR3 is CATSTWGAGELFF. The DNA of the CDR3 is TGTGCCACCAGCACATGGGGGGCCGGGGAGCTGTTTTTT.

The V gene is TRBV6-4, the J gene TRBJ1-4, with 9 bases matching TRBD1. The V and J ends lost 4 bases and 8 bases, in that order; junction bases with no gene match: 8. This CDR3 region has 15 residues. The germline V gene encodes CDR1 MRHNA and CDR2 SNTAGT. CDR3 protein: CASSVTGGPREKLFF. In DNA form, the CDR3 reads TGTGCCAGCAGTGTCACAGGGGGCCCGAGGGAAAAACTGTTTTTT.

The rearrangement uses TRBV18 and TRBJ1-6; D is possibly TRBD1 (6 bases). The CDR3 covers 14 residues. Germline V lookup: CDR1 KGHSH, CDR2 LQKENI. The ends were cut back, 4 bases at V and 7 bases at J, with 11 bases in the middle. CDR3 residues: CASSLDRKNSPLHF. In nucleotides, the CDR3 is TGTGCCAGCTCACTGGACAGAAAGAATTCACCCCTCCACTTT.

The chain is built from TRBV7-9 and TRBJ1-1, with D possibly matching TRBD1 (6 bases). In germline, CDR1 is SEHNR, CDR2 FQNEAQ (reference sequence). V was cut by 5 bases and J by 7 bases, with 17 bases left in between. This CDR3 has 14 amino acids. Here the CDR3 reads CASSLGQGWGEAFF. CDR3 coding DNA: TGTGCCAGCAGCCTAGGGCAGGGGTGGGGTGAAGCTTTCTTT.

The table lists this clone with a count of one. The genes are TRBV6-6 and TRBJ1-1, with TRBD1 identical over 8 bases. Germline V gene data show CDR1 as MNHNY and CDR2 as SVGAGI (reference sequence). V lost 2 bases to trimming and J lost 13 bases; unmatched junction nucleotides: 6. The CDR3 covers 12 residues. This chain's CDR3 is CASSYRTGSDFF. In nucleotides, the CDR3 is TGTGCCAGCAGTTACCGGACAGGGTCGGATTTCTTT.

This chain joins TRBV11-2 and TRBJ2-5, with D perhaps matching TRBD1 (7 bases). Trimming stripped 6 bases from V and 4 bases from J, with 15 bases between. The CDR3 spans 14 residues. Germline V CDR1 and CDR2: SGHAT, FQNNGV. The CDR3 DNA reads TGTGCCAGCAGACCAGCCCAGGGGGGAGAGACCCAGTACTTC. This codes for CASRPAQGGETQYF.

J is TRBJ1-2 and V is TRBV9, with 8 nucleotides matching TRBD1. CDR3 length equals 13 residues. Germline V gene lookup returns CDR1 SGDLS and CDR2 YYNGEE. V lost 4 bases to trimming and J lost 7 bases; unmatched junction nucleotides: 6. CDR3 sequence: CASSPGQGGGYTF. The CDR3 DNA sequence: TGTGCCAGCAGCCCCGGACAGGGAGGTGGCTACACCTTC.

The genes are TRBV28 and TRBJ1-4; the match to TRBD1 covers 7 bases. Trimming at V came to 2 bases and at J to 14 bases, leaving 5 bases not matched to a gene. CDR3 length: 12 residues. The germline gives CDR1 MDHEN, CDR2 SYDVKM. The CDR3 DNA sequence: TGTGCCAGCAGTTTACGTCAGACAGGGCTGTTTTTT. Translation: CASSLRQTGLFF.

V and J are TRBV25-1 and TRBJ1-1; D is possibly TRBD1 (6 bases). The CDR3 contains 15 residues. V was clipped by 4 bases and J by 1 base, with 13 bases between them. Germline V gene lookup returns CDR1 MGHDK and CDR2 SYGVNS. CDR3 DNA: TGTGCCAGCAGTGCCTGGGCAGGGGAGAACACTGAAGCTTTCTTT. This encodes CASSAWAGENTEAFF.

V is TRBV11-2 and J is TRBJ2-3, with TRBD2 matching over 9 bases. Germline loops: CDR1 SGHAT, CDR2 FQNNGV. There are 15 residues in the CDR3. Trimming cost V 1 base and J 2 bases; bases outside gene matches: 1. Here the CDR3 reads CASSLGGRATDTQYF. The CDR3 DNA reads TGTGCCAGCAGCTTAGGCGGGAGGGCCACAGATACGCAGTATTTT.

This chain connects TRBV6-5 to TRBJ2-7; 10 bases map to TRBD2. Germline-derived CDR1 and CDR2 are MNHEY and SVGAGI. This CDR3 contains 15 residues. The junction had 3 bases not matched to a gene; V was cut back by 0 bases and J by 4 bases. In DNA, the CDR3 is TGTGCCAGCAGTTACTCAAGCGGGAGGGCGTACGAGCAGTACTTC. It yields the protein CASSYSSGRAYEQYF.

The gene calls are TRBV11-2 and TRBJ2-1, with D perhaps TRBD2 (6 bases). Trimming pared 10 bases from V and 6 bases from J, leaving 22 bases between. This CDR3 spans 15 amino acids. The germline V gene has CDR1 SGHAT and CDR2 FQNNGV. CDR3 in amino acids: CAIRTRSAGLNEQFF. CDR3 nucleotide sequence: TGTGCCATCCGTACCCGATCTGCGGGACTCAATGAGCAGTTCTTC.

Only a few counts were recorded for this clone. This chain links TRBV14 with TRBJ2-7, with TRBD2 as a possible D gene (5 bases). CDR3 length: 14 residues. Trimming left V 0 bases short and J 7 bases short, with 13 bases between. Germline-derived CDR1 and CDR2 are SGHDN and FVKESK. The DNA for the CDR3 is TGTGCCAGCAGCCAAGATCCTGTGCCGGGGGAGCAGTACTTC. Protein product: CASSQDPVPGEQYF.

The chain links TRBV19 to TRBJ1-5, with D possibly matching TRBD1 (5 bases). CDR1 LNHDA and CDR2 SQIVND come from the germline V gene (reference sequence). Trimming stripped 6 bases from V and 8 bases from J, with 17 bases between. CDR3 length: 14 residues. CDR3 loop: CASSYSGFLEPQHF. The CDR3 DNA is TGTGCCAGTAGCTATTCAGGGTTTTTGGAGCCCCAGCATTTT.

V and J are TRBV7-2 and TRBJ2-7, with TRBD2 as a possible D gene (6 bases). Germline V gives CDR1 SGHTA, CDR2 FQGNSA. This CDR3 contains 16 residues. The germline V and J ends were trimmed by 4 bases and 3 bases, with 19 bases remaining between them. CDR3 nucleotides: TGTGCCAGCAGCTATAAAACTGGTGGGGGAGGCTACGAGCAGTACTTC. Its translation is CASSYKTGGGGYEQYF.

CDR3 sequence reads: CASRLRFDRGNQPQHF. DNA for the CDR3: TGTGCCAGCCGTCTGAGATTTGACAGGGGGAATCAGCCCCAGCATTTT. The chain has TRBV2 and TRBJ1-5; 9 nucleotides line up with TRBD1. Losses at the gene ends were 8 bases for V and 4 bases for J; bases not matched to a gene: 12. Germline CDR1 and CDR2: SNHLY and FYNNEI. This CDR3 region has 16 residues. Full variable domain (rest looked up from reference TRBV2 and TRBJ1-5): EPEVTQTPSHQVTQMGQEVILRCVPISNHLYFYWYRQILGQKVEFLVSFYNNEISEKSEIFDDQFSVERPDGSNFTLKIRSTKLEDSAMYFCASRLRFDRGNQPQHFGDGTRLSIL.

V gene TRBV2 combines with J gene TRBJ1-1; D remains unclear. In germline, CDR1 is SNHLY, CDR2 FYNNEI. V lost 4 bases to trimming and J lost 0 bases, with 6 bases between them. The CDR3 length is 13 residues. The CDR3 spells CASSGYVNTEAFF. The DNA for the CDR3 is TGTGCCAGCAGTGGCTATGTGAACACTGAAGCTTTCTTT.

This clone was observed a single time. The CDR3 here is CASREGNTGELFF. The CDR3 DNA is TGCGCCAGCAGAGAGGGAAACACCGGGGAGCTGTTTTTT. The V gene is TRBV5-1, the J gene TRBJ2-2, with a tentative D call TRBD2 (5 bases). Germline-derived CDR1 and CDR2 are SGHRS and YFSETQ. This CDR3 comprises 13 residues. V lost 5 bases to trimming and J lost 2 bases, with 7 bases between them. Filled out from reference TRBV5-1 and TRBJ2-2, the complete variable domain reads KAGVTQTPRYLIKTRGQQVTLSCSPISGHRSVSWYQQTPGQGLQFLFEYFSETQRNKGNFPGRFSGRQFSNSRSEMNVSTLELGDSALYLCASREGNTGELFFGEGSRLTVL.

The chain joins TRBV27 to TRBJ1-5, with no clear D. The CDR3 is 15 residues long. V was cut by 3 bases and J by 4 bases, with 13 bases left in between. Germline V gene data show CDR1 as MNHEY and CDR2 as SMNVEV (reference sequence). The CDR3 protein is CASSFRSTPNQPQHF. DNA for the CDR3: TGTGCCAGCAGTTTTCGCTCGACACCTAATCAGCCCCAGCATTTT.

The V and J genes are TRBV2 and TRBJ2-4; D is possibly TRBD2 (5 bases). Trimming stripped 6 bases from V and 11 bases from J, with 11 bases between. The CDR3 covers 11 residues. Germline V gene sequence: CDR1 SNHLY, CDR2 FYNNEI. The DNA of the CDR3 is TGTGCCAGCAGCCTTCAGGAGGTTCAGTACTTC. Translating gives CASSLQEVQYF.

The J gene is TRBJ2-1, the V gene TRBV2, with a possible D match to TRBD2 (6 bases). Trimming removed 6 bases at V and 4 bases at J, with 16 bases between. Germline CDR1 and CDR2: SNHLY and FYNNEI. This CDR3 region has 15 residues. CDR3 region: CASRSRGTGYNEQFF. CDR3 nucleotide sequence: TGTGCCAGCAGGAGTCGGGGGACTGGGTACAATGAGCAGTTCTTC.

This chain's CDR3 is CASSLGSGNEQFF. The CDR3 bases are TGTGCCAGCAGCTTGGGAAGCGGCAATGAGCAGTTCTTC. The chain joins TRBV5-6 to TRBJ2-1, with a possible D match to TRBD2 (5 bases). V shed 0 bases and J shed 6 bases, with 7 bases lying between them. The CDR3 spans 13 residues. The V gene's germline CDR1 is SGHDT and CDR2 YYEEEE.

The J gene is TRBJ2-7, the V gene TRBV30, with D tentatively TRBD1 (5 bases). There are 13 residues in the CDR3. Germline V lookup: CDR1 GTSNPN, CDR2 SVGIG (reference sequence). Trimming removed 3 bases at V and 0 bases at J, with 9 bases between. In nucleotides, the CDR3 is TGTGCCTGGAGAATTGACAGCTCCTACGAGCAGTACTTC. Amino acids: CAWRIDSSYEQYF.

This rearrangement joins TRBV5-6 to TRBJ2-7; D unresolved. The CDR3 consists of 13 residues. Germline loops: CDR1 SGHDT, CDR2 YYEEEE. The V gene lost 1 base and the J gene lost 2 bases, with 7 bases spanning the gap. The CDR3 loop reads CASSLNRAYEQYF. The CDR3 bases are TGTGCCAGCAGCTTGAACAGAGCCTACGAGCAGTACTTC.

The chain combines TRBV27 with TRBJ2-1; D perhaps matches TRBD2 (6 bases). Germline CDR1 MNHEY, CDR2 SMNVEV (reference sequence). CDR3 size: 14 residues. V was shortened by 6 bases and J by 3 bases, with 12 bases between the two germline ends. The CDR3 DNA reads as TGTGCCAGCAGCCGGGACTCGCGCTACAATGAGCAGTTCTTC. Amino acids: CASSRDSRYNEQFF.

This chain connects TRBV7-2 to TRBJ2-7; TRBD1 matches 9 bases. V lost 2 bases, J lost 5 bases, and 10 bases stayed unmatched. The CDR3 is 16 amino acids. Germline V gene lookup returns CDR1 SGHTA and CDR2 FQGNSA. The CDR3 DNA reads TGTGCCAGCAGCTTATATTTAGGGACAGGGAACAACGAGCAGTACTTC. Its translation is CASSLYLGTGNNEQYF.

The rearrangement joins TRBV25-1 to TRBJ2-7; TRBD2 agrees at 8 bases. Unmatched junction bases numbered 9, after V lost 6 bases and J lost 5 bases. Germline-derived CDR1 and CDR2 are MGHDK and SYGVNS. CDR3 length: 14 residues. The CDR3 here is CASRGLLAGDEQYF. In nucleotides, the CDR3 is TGTGCCAGCAGAGGACTTCTAGCGGGCGACGAGCAGTACTTC.

V usage is TRBV14 and J usage is TRBJ2-1, with a weak D call TRBD2 (6 bases). Trimming took 2 bases from V and 2 from J, leaving 10 bases between them. Looked up from germline, CDR1 is SGHDN and CDR2 is FVKESK. This CDR3 comprises 15 residues. This CDR3 reads CASSQSGRTYNEQFF. The CDR3 bases are TGTGCCAGCAGCCAAAGTGGGAGGACCTACAATGAGCAGTTCTTC.

This chain links TRBV29-1 with TRBJ2-7; possibly TRBD1 for D (6 bases). The CDR3 is 13 amino acids. V was shortened by 6 bases and J by 5 bases, with 17 bases between the two germline ends. Germline assignment: CDR1 SQVTM and CDR2 ANQGSEA. In nucleotides, the CDR3 is TGCAGCGTCAGGGGAGCGGTGGATCACGAGCAGTACTTC. It translates to CSVRGAVDHEQYF.

This chain joins TRBV6-5 and TRBJ2-3; the match to TRBD2 covers 10 bases. The length of the CDR3 is 14 residues. The V and J ends lost 7 bases and 2 bases, in that order; junction bases with no gene match: 3. Germline lookup yields CDR1 MNHEY and CDR2 SVGAGI. CDR3 bases: TGTGCCAGCAATGGACTAGCGGCCACAGATACGCAGTATTTT. Its protein is CASNGLAATDTQYF.

The gene calls are TRBV4-1 and TRBJ2-7; the D gene is possibly TRBD1 (7 bases). This CDR3 is built from 17 residues. The V and J ends lost 0 bases and 1 base respectively, with 16 bases between them. The germline V gene encodes CDR1 MGHRA and CDR2 YSYEKL. The CDR3 loop is CASSQDGAGTVSYEQYF. In DNA form, the CDR3 reads TGCGCCAGCAGCCAAGATGGGGCGGGGACAGTTTCCTACGAGCAGTACTTC.